Here is one TCR beta chain with its context. Its antigen is still unknown. The PCR used 60 Vbeta and 13 Jbeta primers. The data were produced by immunoSEQ multiplex PCR, yet TCRdb's version contains in-frame clones alone and is incomplete. This sample has 150,000 to 200,000 clones, with roughly 79% found just once. The data were taken from a study of cytomegalovirus exposure and HLA in healthy donors. Study findings and constraints: For most TCR beta V segments, an earlier analysis put the productive rate at about 87% or about 30% of the time. A few of the chains that were CMV-associated were confirmed in vitro to be specific for CMV antigens.

The sequenced sample consisted of PBMCs. The sequence was obtained from a man younger than 35 in good health and CMV-seropositive.

DNA for the CDR3: TGTGCAAGTCGCTGCTTTGAAAGCGGTTTTTACAATGAGCAGTTCTTC. Translated: CASRCFESGFYNEQFF. The rearrangement joins TRBV12-2 to TRBJ2-1; TRBD2, as called in the table, went unchecked against the DNA. TRBV12-2 is marked as a pseudogene. The CDR3 spans 16 residues.